The 2 T cell receptor beta chains in this list originate from one sample, sequenced in a study of blood T cell repertoires in COVID-19. Clones were read by immunoSEQ multiplex PCR, and TCRdb kept only the in-frame ones, dropping some. The sample comprises around 310,000 clones, about 89% of which are singletons, and roughly 8.9% rests with the top ten. Sample: PBMCs or T cells enriched from blood (not recorded which). These receptors were obtained from a woman aged 40 to 55 who had recovered from COVID-19.

The chain is built from TRBV4-3 and TRBJ2-1, with 13 positions matching TRBD2. This CDR3 has 21 residues. Trimming took 1 base from V and 2 from J; bases not matched to a gene: 14. Looked up from germline, CDR1 is LGHNA and CDR2 is YSLEER. CDR3 in amino acids: CASSQAPGTSGIGLPYNEQFF. CDR3 in DNA: TGCGCCAGCAGCCAAGCCCCCGGGACTAGCGGGATCGGGTTGCCCTACAATGAGCAGTTCTTC.

The CDR3 sequence is CASSGGQVLWGTDTQYF. CDR3 sequence (DNA): TGTGCCAGCAGCGGGGGACAGGTCCTCTGGGGAACAGATACGCAGTATTTT. This chain uses TRBV6-4 with TRBJ2-3; 8 nucleotides align to TRBD1. Germline V lookup: CDR1 MRHNA, CDR2 SNTAGT. This CDR3 has 17 amino acids. The junction had 14 bases not matched to a gene; V was cut back by 6 bases and J by 3 bases.